This T cell receptor beta chain came from a study of T-cell reconstitution after alpha-beta-depleted transplantation in children. General study results and limits: Elevated TCRbeta diversity at day 60 was traced, in some patients, to surviving recipient T cells and thymic progenitors.

On this clonotype itself: Antigen unknown.

Molecular barcoding with unique molecular identifiers was used for the TCRbeta library. One entry per CDR3 protein results from TCRdb running MiXCR on the PCR reads. The sample has about 420,000 distinct CDR3 sequences, 15% to 20% seen once; the top ten hold around 28%. The CDR3 is 16 amino acids. CDR1 SGHRS and CDR2 YFSETQ come from the germline V gene. V was pared by 2 bases and J by 6 bases, with 11 bases of the junction left unmatched. The TCR originated in a boy in the first two years of life who had a stem cell transplant for Wiskott-Aldrich syndrome, so the T cells may come from the graft donor. This material consisted of PBMCs, mostly from graft donor cells, taken 360 days after TCRalphabeta/CD19-depleted stem cell transplant. The rearrangement uses TRBV5-1 and TRBJ2-1, with 7 bases lining up with TRBD2. This chain's CDR3 is CASSFRATSAGNEQFF. The DNA of the CDR3 is TGCGCCAGCAGCTTTAGGGCAACTAGCGCCGGCAATGAGCAGTTCTTC.